This T cell receptor beta chain appears in the sequencing data of a study of a mutant IDH1 vaccine in newly diagnosed glioma. As for the study in general: Initiation of the vaccine course occurred 4-6 weeks after radiotherapy alone, or alongside temozolomide cycles. The earlier regimen, radiotherapy, temozolomide, or both, was most often both.

On this clone itself: The target antigen is unknown.

V lost 0 bases, J lost 0 bases, and 14 bases lay in between. The CDR3 length is 17 residues. Looked up from germline, CDR1 is LGHNA and CDR2 is YSLEER. The data were produced by immunoSEQ multiplex PCR, yet TCRdb's version contains in-frame clones alone and is incomplete. The sample includes some 71,000 clones, around 90% of them seen just once. The time point: week 35, safety follow-up. Topical imiquimod accompanied each vaccine dose, which consisted of 300 ug of mutant IDH1 20-mer peptide. Across weeks 1, 3, 5, 7, 11, 15, 19 and 23, patients received a vaccination each time, eight in all. The chain recombines TRBV4-3 with TRBJ1-2; D call uncertain. This clonotype was obtained from a man aged 30-40 years with glioma. The input for sequencing was PBMCs, taken from a glioma patient whose treatment included an IDH1 peptide vaccine. The CDR3 spells CASSQESYIASNYGYTF. The DNA of the CDR3 is TGCGCCAGCAGCCAAGAATCGTACATAGCATCTAACTATGGCTACACCTTC.